This entry lists 9 T cell receptor beta chains sequenced from one sample in a study of tumor and adjacent non-tumor tissue in lung cancer (dated by TCRdb to the late 2010s). Libraries were made using multiplex PCR. Sequenced using an Illumina HiSeq 2500. TCRbeta libraries were built by three rounds of nested PCR using primers (Table S4), following protocols modified from ARM-PCR. TCRdb ran its own pipeline on the public reads, namely fastp trimming at Q25 and MiXCR clone calling, and kept in-frame beta chains. Rows with one shared CDR3 protein collapse into an entry with the most common genes and DNA. Within this sample are about 67,000 distinct CDR3 sequences, with under 80% of them counted one time only. The ten largest clones capture more than 35% of the sample. Bulk unsorted tissue served as the source for RNA extraction, and RNA quality was assessed using a NanoDrop ND-1000 and an Agilent 2100. Normal lung samples were distant non-tumor tissue taken more than 3 cm from the tumor edge.

What was sequenced was distant non-tumor lung tissue. The receptors originated from a man in his 60s with non-small cell lung cancer.

This clonotype was counted once. A read error may account for a junction end that differs from germline. V and J are TRBV6-5 and TRBJ1-2; maybe TRBD1 (5 bases). The length of the CDR3 is 14 residues. Germline V lookup: CDR1 MNHEY, CDR2 SVGAGI. CDR3 DNA: TGTACCAGCAGCCAAGGAGGGTTAAGCTGGGGCTACGCCTTC. Translation gives CTSSQGGLSWGYAF.

This clonotype was seen at least ten times. J is TRBJ2-3 and V is TRBV7-9, with TRBD2 identical over 12 bases. Trimming took 5 bases from V and 0 from J; bases not matched to a gene: 12. From germline, CDR1 is SEHNR and CDR2 FQNEAQ (reference sequence). This CDR3 region has 19 residues. The CDR3 coding sequence is TGTGCCAGCAGCGAACTAGCGGGAGGAGGTGGGGAAAGCACAGATACGCAGTATTTT. This encodes CASSELAGGGGESTDTQYF.

The CDR3, as DNA: TGTGCCATCAGTGAACGTGGGACTAGCGGGAGGGACTTAGGGGCCAACGTCCTGACTTTC. Translated: CAISERGTSGRDLGANVLTF. This sequence joins TRBV10-3 and TRBJ2-6; 16 positions agree with TRBD2. The germline V gene encodes CDR1 ENHRY and CDR2 SYGVKD. V lost 3 bases, J lost 4 bases, and 9 bases stayed unmatched. The CDR3 runs to 20 residues.

Ten or more counts support this clonotype. This chain joins TRBV19 and TRBJ1-1; 7 positions match TRBD1. V gave up 4 bases and J gave up 6 bases; unmatched junction bases: 11. There are 15 residues in the CDR3. Germline V gene sequence: CDR1 LNHDA, CDR2 SQIVND (reference sequence). CDR3 loop: CASSTWTGRGSEAFF. The CDR3, as DNA: TGTGCCAGTAGTACGTGGACAGGACGGGGATCTGAAGCTTTCTTT.

Remarks on this clonotype: At one of its ends the junction is not consistent with the germline gene, which may arise from a read error. The chain uses TRBV7-2 and TRBJ1-1, with D perhaps matching TRBD1 (5 bases). The CDR3 has 16 amino acids. Germline values: CDR1 SGHTA, CDR2 FQGNSA. The CDR3 region is CASSLGWGEAYTDAFF. The CDR3 nucleotides are TGTGCCAGCAGCTTAGGGTGGGGGGAGGCGTACACTGATGCTTTCTTT.

This clonotype was counted ten times or more. The chain uses TRBV20-1 and TRBJ2-2, with D possibly matching TRBD1 (5 bases). CDR1 is DFQATT, CDR2 SNEGSKA, per germline (reference sequence). V was pared by 1 base and J by 2 bases, with 17 bases between. This CDR3 is built from 17 residues. The CDR3 region has the DNA TGCAGTGCTAGAGCCCTGGACACCTCCTATAACACCGGGGAGCTGTTTTTT. This gives the protein CSARALDTSYNTGELFF.

There are many counts of this clonotype. V gene TRBV6-5 combines with J gene TRBJ1-5, with a weak D call TRBD1 (6 bases). V lost 4 bases and J lost 6, with 19 bases in between. The CDR3 extends over 16 amino acids. Germline V gene sequence: CDR1 MNHEY, CDR2 SVGAGI. The DNA of the CDR3 is TGTGCCAGCAGTTCCGAGGTAACAGGGAAAGTTCAGCCCCAGCATTTT. Residues: CASSSEVTGKVQPQHF.

As concerns this clonotype: An end of the junction does not agree with germline; a read error may underlie this. This CDR3 is CARSHERNSYEQYF. CDR3 sequence (DNA): TGTGCCAGGAGTCACGAACGGAACTCCTACGAGCAATACTTC. This chain joins TRBV6-5 and TRBJ2-7; D ambiguous. The germline V gene encodes CDR1 MNHEY and CDR2 SVGAGI. The CDR3 runs to 14 residues.

As for this clonotype: Being one base from a much bigger clone, this may be a read error. The chain carries TRBV20-1 and TRBJ2-3; D may be TRBD1 or TRBD2 (5 bases each). CDR1 DFQATT and CDR2 SNEGSKA come from the germline V gene (reference sequence). The CDR3 loop spans 16 amino acids. The CDR3 coding sequence is TGCTGTGCTAGAGATTTGTTCGGGGCTCGCACAGATACGCAGTATTTT. This codes for CCARDLFGARTDTQYF.